This T cell receptor beta chain is from a study of cytomegalovirus exposure and HLA in healthy donors. Study context: Unique TCRs numbering some 80 million, obtained from HLA-typed donors, made up an early data release.

Findings and limits, study-wide: Later work associated fewer than 20,000 TCR beta sequences with HLA alleles at 0.05 false discovery rate. In vitro confirmation showed three CMV-associated chains to be CMV antigen specific.

Primers for the PCR totalled 60 Vbeta and 13 Jbeta. Assay: immunoSEQ multiplex PCR; the TCRdb copy retains only in-frame clones and omits some. The table records some 150,000 clones, about 76% of them present only once. Germline values: CDR1 KGHSH, CDR2 LQKENI. The CDR3 is 15 residues long. Trimming left V 3 bases short and J 3 bases short, with 11 bases between. On this clone: What it recognizes is unknown.

The sequence came from a middle-aged woman in good health and CMV-seronegative. Sequences were obtained from PBMCs. The gene calls are TRBV18 and TRBJ1-4; D is ambiguous. The CDR3 sequence: CASSPVSIANEKLFF. CDR3 nucleotides: TGTGCCAGCTCACCGGTCTCCATAGCTAATGAAAAACTGTTTTTT.